The present T cell receptor beta chain was sequenced within a study of patients and donors after allogeneic stem cell transplantation. This clonotype has a handful of counts. TCRdb recomputed calls from the RT-PCR reads with MiXCR, one row per CDR3 protein. Of 800,000 to 1,000,000 distinct CDR3 sequences detected, about 20% appear once; the ten largest clones hold around 6%. The germline V gene has CDR1 SEHNR and CDR2 FQNEAQ (reference sequence). The CDR3 covers 15 residues. Trimming pared 4 bases from V and 5 bases from J, leaving 16 bases between. The material sequenced was blood, either unsorted or a sorted T cell fraction (not recorded which). The genes are TRBV7-9 and TRBJ2-3, with D possibly being TRBD2 (6 bases). This TCR came from a human donor who was either an allogeneic HSCT recipient or a stem cell or donor lymphocyte infusion donor (not recorded which). It is not recorded whose cells these are; they may come from a transplant donor. Here the CDR3 DNA reads TGTGCCAGCAGCTCGACTAGTTTCGCAGAAGATACGCAGTATTTT. Translated: CASSSTSFAEDTQYF.